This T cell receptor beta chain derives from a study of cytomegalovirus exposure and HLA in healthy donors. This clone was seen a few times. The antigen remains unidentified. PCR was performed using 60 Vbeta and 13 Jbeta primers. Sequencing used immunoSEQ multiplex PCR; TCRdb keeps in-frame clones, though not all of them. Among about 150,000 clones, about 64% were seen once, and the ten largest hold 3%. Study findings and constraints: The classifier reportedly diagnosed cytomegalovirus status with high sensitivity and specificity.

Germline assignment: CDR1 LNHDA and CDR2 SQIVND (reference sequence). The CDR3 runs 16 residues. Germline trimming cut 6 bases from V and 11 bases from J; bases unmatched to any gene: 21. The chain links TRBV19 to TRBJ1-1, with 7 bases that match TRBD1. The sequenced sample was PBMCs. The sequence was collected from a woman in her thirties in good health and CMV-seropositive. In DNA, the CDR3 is TGTGCCAGTAGGGTATCTGAGAGGGCCCGACAGGGAGAGGCTTTCTTT. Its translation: CASRVSERARQGEAFF.